Presented here are 13 T cell receptor beta chains from one specimen sequenced in a study of cytomegalovirus exposure and HLA in healthy donors (dated by TCRdb to about 2017). Libraries were prepared through the immunoSEQ multiplex PCR assay. For the multiplex PCR, a mixture combining 60 forward primers for TCR Vbeta segments and 13 reverse primers for TCR Jbeta segments was used. TCRdb holds this immuneACCESS table with in-frame rearrangements only. Some clones are missing; in checked studies, unresolved V genes explain under half, and the rest has no known cause. This sample's table carries some 80,000 clones. The ten largest clones take up 12% to 15% of the sample. The source material was PBMCs. The receptors derive from a man aged 45 to 65 in good health and CMV-seropositive.

The CDR3 bases are TGTGCCAGCAGTTCCCCCCGGGAGGGGGGGTACGAGCAGTACTTC. Translation gives CASSSPREGGYEQYF. V is TRBV28 and J is TRBJ2-7; TRBD2 agrees at 8 bases. This CDR3 has 15 amino acids. V shed 4 bases and J 4 bases; nucleotides not matched to a gene: 9. CDR1 is MDHEN, CDR2 SYDVKM, per germline.

The V gene is TRBV6-5, the J gene TRBJ1-2; D may be TRBD1 (6 bases). The germline V gene encodes CDR1 MNHEY and CDR2 SVGAGI. V dropped 6 bases and J dropped 3 bases, with 20 bases sitting between them. The CDR3 is 16 residues long. CDR3 in DNA: TGTGCCAGCAGCTACGTGGGGGCAGGGGTCGACTATGGCTACACCTTC. Encoded protein: CASSYVGAGVDYGYTF.

The chain couples TRBV28 to TRBJ2-4; 7 bases align to TRBD1. CDR3 size: 17 residues. The germline V gene encodes CDR1 MDHEN and CDR2 SYDVKM. J lost 0 bases, V lost 7 bases, and 12 bases had no gene match. In nucleotides, the CDR3 is TGTGCCAGCACCCAAGGGGGCGCCTCTGAAGCCAAAAACATTCAGTACTTC. This encodes CASTQGGASEAKNIQYF.

This rearrangement joins TRBV18 to TRBJ2-6, with 9 nucleotides matching TRBD1. The V and J ends lost 5 bases and 0 bases, in that order; junction bases with no gene match: 5. The CDR3 spans 17 residues. The V gene's germline CDR1 is KGHSH and CDR2 LQKENI. The CDR3 region is CASSEGQGTSGANVLTF. The CDR3 coding sequence is TGTGCCAGCTCAGAAGGACAGGGGACCTCTGGGGCCAACGTCCTGACTTTC.

The chain recombines TRBV11-2 with TRBJ2-3; 7 bases are shared with TRBD1. The germline gives CDR1 SGHAT, CDR2 FQNNGV. This CDR3 comprises 13 residues. Unmatched junction bases numbered 3, after V lost 5 bases and J lost 4 bases. Here the CDR3 DNA reads TGTGCCAGCAGCCAAACAGGGGCAGATACGCAGTATTTT. This encodes CASSQTGADTQYF.

The gene calls are TRBV28 and TRBJ2-7, with a tentative D call TRBD1 (5 bases). Germline-derived CDR1 and CDR2 are MDHEN and SYDVKM. The CDR3 is 14 residues long. The germline V and J ends were trimmed by 4 bases and 3 bases, with 13 bases remaining between them. The DNA of the CDR3 is TGTGCCAGCAGTTCCGTACAGGCCCTCTACGAGCAGTACTTC. Amino acid sequence: CASSSVQALYEQYF. Complete variable domain (other parts from reference TRBV28 and TRBJ2-7): DVKVTQSSRYLVKRTGEKVFLECVQDMDHENMFWYRQDPGLGLRLIYFSYDVKMKEKGDIPEGYSVSREKKERFSLILESASTNQTSMYLCASSSVQALYEQYFGPGTRLTVT.

The chain couples TRBV30 to TRBJ1-3; weak D call: TRBD1 (6 bases). This CDR3 comprises 15 residues. V shed 5 bases and J shed 0 bases, with 14 bases lying between them. Looked up from germline, CDR1 is GTSNPN and CDR2 is SVGIG (reference sequence). The CDR3 loop reads CAWQQGRVSGNTIYF. DNA for the CDR3: TGTGCCTGGCAACAGGGTAGGGTCTCTGGAAACACCATATATTTT.

The chain has TRBV7-2 and TRBJ2-1; perhaps TRBD1 as D (5 bases). The CDR3 is 14 amino acids. Trimming removed 4 bases from V and 4 bases from J, with 11 bases in between. Germline loops: CDR1 SGHTA, CDR2 FQGNSA. CDR3 in DNA: TGTGCCAGCAGCTCTTTCGACAGTTACAATGAGCAGTTCTTC. Protein sequence: CASSSFDSYNEQFF.

The CDR3: CASIGSGGAGEAFF. CDR3 nucleotide sequence: TGTGCCAGCATCGGTTCCGGGGGGGCGGGTGAAGCTTTCTTT. The chain joins TRBV6-5 to TRBJ1-1; perhaps TRBD1 as D (6 bases). Trimming cost V 7 bases and J 7 bases, with 19 bases left between them. The CDR3 spans 14 residues. Germline V gene data show CDR1 as MNHEY and CDR2 as SVGAGI.

The genes are TRBV25-1 and TRBJ2-7, with a possible D match to TRBD1 (5 bases). This CDR3 has 13 amino acids. Germline V gene sequence: CDR1 MGHDK, CDR2 SYGVNS. The V gene lost 6 bases and the J gene lost 0 bases, with 9 bases spanning the gap. The chain's CDR3 is CASSLDSSYEQYF. CDR3 nucleotides: TGTGCCAGCAGCCTTGACAGCTCCTACGAGCAGTACTTC.

The chain links TRBV29-1 to TRBJ2-4, with 7 bases identical to TRBD1. V shed 7 bases, J shed 1 base, and the junction held 4 bases outside the gene matches. The CDR3 is 13 amino acids. Germline CDR1 SQVTM, CDR2 ANQGSEA. The CDR3 protein is CSAQQGAKNIQYF. CDR3 nucleotides: TGCAGCGCCCAACAGGGGGCCAAAAACATTCAGTACTTC.

The V call is TRBV28, the J call TRBJ1-1; 9 bases match TRBD1. Germline values: CDR1 MDHEN, CDR2 SYDVKM. The CDR3 has 14 residues. V trimming: 6 bases; J trimming: 3 bases; junction bases outside the gene matches: 5. In DNA, the CDR3 is TGTGCCAGCAGACTACAGGGGGCAGACACTGAAGCTTTCTTT. This codes for CASRLQGADTEAFF.

As to this clone: At one boundary the junction diverges from the germline segment, which might be a read error. The same CDR3 also results from other DNA sequences found in this sample. The rearrangement uses TRBV10-1 and TRBJ2-3; D remains ambiguous. The CDR3 sequence is 14 residues long. In germline, CDR1 is WNHNN, CDR2 SYGVQD (reference sequence). DNA for the CDR3: TGTGCCAGCAGTGAGTCGAACGAGGCAGATACGCAGTATTTT. Translated, it gives CASSESNEADTQYF.